Listed below are T cell receptor beta chains from one sample, sequenced in a study of cytomegalovirus exposure and HLA in healthy donors. Here immunoSEQ multiplex PCR was the method, and the copy in TCRdb shows in-frame clones only, minus some. The table shows about 110,000 clones, with roughly four fifths occurring only once. The sequencing sample was made of PBMCs. The receptors originated from a man in his fifties or sixties in good health and CMV-seronegative. CDR3s leave out the opening cysteine and the closing phenylalanine or tryptophan.

v_gene,CDR3aa
TRBV9,ASRTEANTGELF
TRBV9,ASSVGGLGTEAF
TRBV30,AWARQGVSPLH
TRBV6-6,ASSYAGGGQPQH
TRBV18,ASSPPRAGAVYGYT
TRBV7-9,ASSRRAGQGDTEAF
TRBV5-1,ASSFTGAEKLF
TRBV11-3,ASSRSSEETQY
TRBV5-8,ASRPGVVKTDTQY
TRBV5-8,ASSSGQVGYT
TRBV6-6,ASGDGQGYEQY
TRBV7-9,ASSPDSYGYT
TRBV5-5,ASSFDGTGERGYT
TRBV15,ATSRRLNEKLF
TRBV6-1,ASSEESRTLGKLF
TRBV6-5,ASTSPGIQGEKLF
TRBV4-1,ASSQDGTGTGNTIY
TRBV29-1,SVSRGTNYGYT
TRBV2,ASSPGGSSYEQY
TRBV4-1,ASSRPPGQGYYGYT
TRBV5-1,ASRPGTGELF
TRBV6-1,ASSTLQQGSTEAF
TRBV4-1,ASSQDEEGKLF
TRBV12-5,ASGSGGLDLETQY
TRBV19,ASSITRTGGDGYT
TRBV7-2,ASSLESRGTTQY
TRBV7-3,ASSLGSGGTTDTQY
TRBV7-2,ASSFVSGNYGYT
TRBV7-2,ASSQAGAVNEQF
TRBV18,ASSPKTGLSTGELF
TRBV7-3,ASSLITGGTEAF
TRBV5-5,ASSQGNRGRLH
TRBV4-3,ASSHGGGTDTQY
TRBV6-5,ASSYSDRSNSPLH
TRBV6-6,ASSRQGAKENTIY
TRBV9,ASSPRGGNNSPLH
TRBV5-1,ATSTSGATDTQY
TRBV15,ATSPPAGGPGANVLT
TRBV29-1,SVEDRTSGVDTQY
TRBV27,ASSLLGGMNTEAF
TRBV25-1,ASSVLTSGGTSTDTQY
TRBV9,ASSAGHADGTEAF
TRBV5-5,ASSLAGLAGRNEQF
TRBV4-1,ASSQERGTEAF
TRBV2,ASQQGSSYNSPLH